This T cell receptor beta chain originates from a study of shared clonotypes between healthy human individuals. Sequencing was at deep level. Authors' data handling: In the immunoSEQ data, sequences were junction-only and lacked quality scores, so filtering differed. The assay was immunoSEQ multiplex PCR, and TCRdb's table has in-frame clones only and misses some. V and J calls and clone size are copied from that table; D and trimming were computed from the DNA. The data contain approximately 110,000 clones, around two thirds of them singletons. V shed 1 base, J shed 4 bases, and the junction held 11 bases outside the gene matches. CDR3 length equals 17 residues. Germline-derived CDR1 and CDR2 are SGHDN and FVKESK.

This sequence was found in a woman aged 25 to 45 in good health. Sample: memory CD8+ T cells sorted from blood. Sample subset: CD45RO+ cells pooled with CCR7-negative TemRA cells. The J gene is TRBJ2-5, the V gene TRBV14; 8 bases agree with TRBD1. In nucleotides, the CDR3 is TGTGCCAGCAGCCAAGGACTGGTCAGGGGGCGTCGAGAGACCCAGTACTTC. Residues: CASSQGLVRGRRETQYF.